This T cell receptor (beta chain) was recorded in a study of beta chain features in type 1 diabetes. Germline V gives CDR1 MGHRA, CDR2 YSYEKL. The CDR3 is 15 residues long. The ends lost 1 base at V and 5 bases at J; junction bases unmatched: 5. The whole isolated RNA underwent reverse transcription, so sequencing captured expressed TCRB transcripts. The table came from immunoSEQ multiplex PCR; TCRdb's copy has only in-frame clones and leaves some out. The sample has 350,000 to 450,000 clones; approximately 13% are singletons. A few counts support this clone. Input material: naive CD4+ T cells from blood. The receptor comes from a man under 40 in good health. The V gene is TRBV4-1, the J gene TRBJ2-1; the match to TRBD2 covers 7 bases. The CDR3 sequence is CASSQAQRDHNEQFF. The CDR3 DNA follows: TGCGCCAGCAGCCAAGCGCAGCGGGACCACAATGAGCAGTTCTTC.